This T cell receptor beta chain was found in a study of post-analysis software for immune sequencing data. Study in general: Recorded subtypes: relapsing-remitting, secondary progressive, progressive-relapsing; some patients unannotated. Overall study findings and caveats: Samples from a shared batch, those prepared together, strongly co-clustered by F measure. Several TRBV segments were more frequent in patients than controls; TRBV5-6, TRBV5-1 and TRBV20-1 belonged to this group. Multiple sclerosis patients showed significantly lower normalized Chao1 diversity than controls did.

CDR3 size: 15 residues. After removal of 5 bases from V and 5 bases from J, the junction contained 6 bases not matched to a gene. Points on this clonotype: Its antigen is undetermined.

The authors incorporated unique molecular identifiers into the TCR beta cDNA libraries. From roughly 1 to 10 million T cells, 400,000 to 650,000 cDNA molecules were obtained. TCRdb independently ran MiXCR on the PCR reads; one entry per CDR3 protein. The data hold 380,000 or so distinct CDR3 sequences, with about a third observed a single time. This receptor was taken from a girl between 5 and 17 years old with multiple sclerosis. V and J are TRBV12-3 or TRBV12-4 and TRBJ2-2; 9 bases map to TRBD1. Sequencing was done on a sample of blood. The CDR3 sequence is CASSTGTGRTGELFF. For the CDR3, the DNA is TGTGCCAGCAGTACCGGGACAGGGCGAACCGGGGAGCTGTTTTTT.